This T cell receptor beta chain was sequenced during a study of blood T cell repertoires in COVID-19. Deletions cut 1 base from V and 2 bases from J, with 18 bases between. The CDR3 consists of 17 residues. The germline V gene has CDR1 SGHTA and CDR2 FQGTGA. Libraries were prepared by immunoSEQ multiplex PCR; TCRdb keeps only in-frame clonotypes and omits some of them. The sample records about 270,000 clones, 88% being singletons. The sequencing input was PBMCs or T cells enriched from blood (not recorded which). This rearrangement joins TRBV7-3 to TRBJ2-7; the D gene is possibly TRBD1 (6 bases). This receptor was obtained from a woman between 45 and 60 years old who had recovered from COVID-19. CDR3 nucleotides: TGTGCCAGCAGCTTAAATCAAAAGCAGGGGTTAACCTACGAGCAGTACTTC. It translates to CASSLNQKQGLTYEQYF.